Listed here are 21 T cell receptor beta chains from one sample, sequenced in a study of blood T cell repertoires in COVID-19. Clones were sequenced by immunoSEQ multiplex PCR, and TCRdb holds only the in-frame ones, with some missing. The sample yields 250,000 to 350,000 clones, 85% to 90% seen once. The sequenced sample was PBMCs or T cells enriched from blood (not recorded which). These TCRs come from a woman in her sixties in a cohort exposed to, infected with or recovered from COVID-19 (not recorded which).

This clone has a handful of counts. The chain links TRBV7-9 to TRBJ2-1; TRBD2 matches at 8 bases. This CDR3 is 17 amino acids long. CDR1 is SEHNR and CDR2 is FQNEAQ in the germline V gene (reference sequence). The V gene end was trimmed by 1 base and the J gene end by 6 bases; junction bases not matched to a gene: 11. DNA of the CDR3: TGTGCCAGCAGCTTAGACAGCGGGAGAACTTCGGGCAATGAGCAGTTCTTC. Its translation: CASSLDSGRTSGNEQFF.

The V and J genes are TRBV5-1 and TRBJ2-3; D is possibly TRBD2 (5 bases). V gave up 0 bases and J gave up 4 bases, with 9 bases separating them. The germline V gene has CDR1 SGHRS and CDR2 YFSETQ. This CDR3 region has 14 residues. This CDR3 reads CASSLAGGPDTQYF. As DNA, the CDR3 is TGCGCCAGCAGCTTGGCCGGAGGTCCAGATACGCAGTATTTT. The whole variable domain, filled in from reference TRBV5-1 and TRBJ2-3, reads KAGVTQTPRYLIKTRGQQVTLSCSPISGHRSVSWYQQTPGQGLQFLFEYFSETQRNKGNFPGRFSGRQFSNSRSEMNVSTLELGDSALYLCASSLAGGPDTQYFGPGTRLTVL.

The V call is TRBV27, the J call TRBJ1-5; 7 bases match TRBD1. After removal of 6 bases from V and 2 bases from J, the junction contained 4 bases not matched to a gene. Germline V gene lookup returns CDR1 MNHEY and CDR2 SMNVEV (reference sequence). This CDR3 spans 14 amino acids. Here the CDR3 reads CASSPGQGNQPQHF. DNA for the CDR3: TGTGCCAGCAGCCCAGGACAGGGCAATCAGCCCCAGCATTTT.

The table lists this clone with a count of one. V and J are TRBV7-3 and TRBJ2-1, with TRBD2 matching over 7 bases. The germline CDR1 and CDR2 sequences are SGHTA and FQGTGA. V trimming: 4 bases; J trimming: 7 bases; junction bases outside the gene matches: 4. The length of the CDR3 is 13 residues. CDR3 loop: CASSSRTSNEQFF. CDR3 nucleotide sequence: TGTGCCAGCAGCTCCCGGACTAGTAATGAGCAGTTCTTC.

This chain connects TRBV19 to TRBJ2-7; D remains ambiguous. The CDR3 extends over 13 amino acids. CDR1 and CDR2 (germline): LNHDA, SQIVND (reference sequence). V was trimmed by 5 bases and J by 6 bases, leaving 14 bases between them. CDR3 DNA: TGTGCCAGTAGTCTTAGGCGGTCGGGCGAGCAGTACTTC. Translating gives CASSLRRSGEQYF.

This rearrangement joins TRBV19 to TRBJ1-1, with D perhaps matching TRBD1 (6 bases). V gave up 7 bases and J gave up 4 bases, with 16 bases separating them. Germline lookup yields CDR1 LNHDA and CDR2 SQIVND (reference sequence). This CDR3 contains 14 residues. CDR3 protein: CASTRLGAGTEAFF. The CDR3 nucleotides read TGTGCCAGTACCCGACTGGGGGCCGGCACTGAAGCTTTCTTT.

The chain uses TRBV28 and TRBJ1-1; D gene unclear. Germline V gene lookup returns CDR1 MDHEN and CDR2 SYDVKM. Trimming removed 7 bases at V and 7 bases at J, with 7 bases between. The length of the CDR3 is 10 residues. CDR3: CASTFSEAFF. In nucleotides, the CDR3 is TGTGCCAGCACCTTCAGTGAAGCTTTCTTT.

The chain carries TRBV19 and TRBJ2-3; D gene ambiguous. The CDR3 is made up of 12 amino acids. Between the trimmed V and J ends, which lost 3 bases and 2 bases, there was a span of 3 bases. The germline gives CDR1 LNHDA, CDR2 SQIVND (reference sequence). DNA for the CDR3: TGTGCCAGTAGTATCTCCACAGATACGCAGTATTTT. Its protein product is CASSISTDTQYF.

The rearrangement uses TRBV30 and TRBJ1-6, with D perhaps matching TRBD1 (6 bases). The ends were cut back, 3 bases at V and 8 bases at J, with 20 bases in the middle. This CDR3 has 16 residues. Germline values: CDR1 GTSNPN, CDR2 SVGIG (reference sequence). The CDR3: CAWSLTGNSGYSPLHF. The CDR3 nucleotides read TGTGCCTGGAGCTTAACAGGGAATTCGGGATATTCACCCCTCCACTTT. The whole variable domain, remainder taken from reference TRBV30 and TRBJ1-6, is SQTIHQWPATLVQPVGSPLSLECTVEGTSNPNLYWYRQAAGRGLQLLFYSVGIGQISSEVPQNLSASRPQDRQFILSSKKLLLSDSGFYLCAWSLTGNSGYSPLHFGNGTRLTVT.

The CDR3 loop reads CASSLAGNQPQHF. CDR3 nucleotide sequence: TGTGCCAGCAGTTTAGCAGGGAATCAGCCCCAGCATTTT. The chain links TRBV6-2 or TRBV6-3 to TRBJ1-5; D possibly corresponds to TRBD1 (5 bases). Germline V gives CDR1 MNHEY, CDR2 SVGEGT. The V and J ends lost 4 bases and 4 bases respectively, with 8 bases between them. This CDR3 region has 13 residues.

CDR3 sequence: CASIRLGGNTIYF. In DNA form, the CDR3 reads TGTGCCAGCATCCGACTTGGCGGAAACACCATATATTTT. This chain joins TRBV6-5 and TRBJ1-3; no reliable D call. The CDR3 runs to 13 residues. Trimming stripped 7 bases from V and 4 bases from J, with 11 bases between. The V gene's germline CDR1 is MNHEY and CDR2 SVGAGI.

The CDR3 coding sequence is TGCAGCGGGGAAGGACACCAAAACATTCAGTACTTC. Its protein is CSGEGHQNIQYF. The chain recombines TRBV29-1 with TRBJ2-4, with D possibly being TRBD1 (5 bases). V lost 7 bases and J lost 5, with 12 bases in between. Germline CDR1 SQVTM, CDR2 ANQGSEA. This CDR3 comprises 12 residues.

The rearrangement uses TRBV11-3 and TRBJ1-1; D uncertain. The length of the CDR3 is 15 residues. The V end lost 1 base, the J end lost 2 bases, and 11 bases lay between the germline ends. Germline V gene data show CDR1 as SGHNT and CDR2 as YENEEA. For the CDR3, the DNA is TGTGCCAGCAGCTTAGGAGGGCGGAAAAACACTGAAGCTTTCTTT. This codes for CASSLGGRKNTEAFF.

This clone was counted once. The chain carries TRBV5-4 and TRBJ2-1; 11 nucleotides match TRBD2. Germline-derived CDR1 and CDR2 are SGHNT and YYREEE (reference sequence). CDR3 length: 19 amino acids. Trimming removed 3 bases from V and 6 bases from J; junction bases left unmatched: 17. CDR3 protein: CASSSAQGLLAGVVNEQFF. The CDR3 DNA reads TGTGCCAGCAGCTCGGCACAGGGTCTACTAGCGGGAGTAGTCAATGAGCAGTTCTTC.

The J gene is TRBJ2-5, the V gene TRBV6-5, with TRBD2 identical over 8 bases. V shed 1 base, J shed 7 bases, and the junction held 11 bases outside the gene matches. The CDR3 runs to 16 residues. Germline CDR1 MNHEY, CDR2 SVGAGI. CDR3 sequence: CASSYLANGRGWTQYF. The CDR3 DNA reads TGTGCCAGCAGTTACTTGGCCAACGGGAGGGGATGGACCCAGTACTTC.

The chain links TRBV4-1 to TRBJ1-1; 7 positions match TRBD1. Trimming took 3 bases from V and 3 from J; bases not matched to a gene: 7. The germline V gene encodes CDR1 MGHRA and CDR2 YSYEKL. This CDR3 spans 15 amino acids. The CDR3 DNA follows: TGCGCCAGCAGCCAGACAGGGTTTCGCGACACTGAAGCTTTCTTT. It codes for CASSQTGFRDTEAFF.

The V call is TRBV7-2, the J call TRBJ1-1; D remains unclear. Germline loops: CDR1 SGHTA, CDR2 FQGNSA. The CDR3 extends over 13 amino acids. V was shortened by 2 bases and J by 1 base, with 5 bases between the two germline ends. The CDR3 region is CASSLQENTEAFF. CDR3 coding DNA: TGTGCCAGCAGCTTACAGGAGAACACTGAAGCTTTCTTT.

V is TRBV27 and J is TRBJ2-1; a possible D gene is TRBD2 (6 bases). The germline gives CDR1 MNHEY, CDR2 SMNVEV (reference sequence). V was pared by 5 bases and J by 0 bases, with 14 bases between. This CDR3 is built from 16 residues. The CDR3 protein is CASSPTPGSSYNEQFF. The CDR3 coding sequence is TGTGCCAGCAGTCCTACTCCCGGGAGCTCCTACAATGAGCAGTTCTTC.

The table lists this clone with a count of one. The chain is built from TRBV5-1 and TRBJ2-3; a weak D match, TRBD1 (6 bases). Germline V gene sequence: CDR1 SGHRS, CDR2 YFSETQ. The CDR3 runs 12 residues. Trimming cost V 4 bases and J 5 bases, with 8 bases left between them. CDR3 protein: CASSQDRDTQYF. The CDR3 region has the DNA TGCGCCAGCAGCCAGGACAGAGATACGCAGTATTTT.

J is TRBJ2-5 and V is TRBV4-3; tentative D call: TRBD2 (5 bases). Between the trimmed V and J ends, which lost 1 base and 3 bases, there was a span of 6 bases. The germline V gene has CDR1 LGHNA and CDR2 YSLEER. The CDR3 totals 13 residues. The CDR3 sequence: CASSQGGKETQYF. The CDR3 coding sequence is TGCGCCAGCAGCCAAGGAGGGAAAGAGACCCAGTACTTC.

CDR3 residues: CASSSSGETQYF. The CDR3 coding sequence is TGCGCCAGCAGTTCCTCCGGGGAGACCCAGTACTTC. This rearrangement joins TRBV5-1 to TRBJ2-5, with D unclear. V shed 5 bases and J shed 5 bases, with 10 bases lying between them. The CDR3 is made up of 12 amino acids. Looked up from germline, CDR1 is SGHRS and CDR2 is YFSETQ.